Listed here are 14 T cell receptor beta chains from one sample, sequenced in a study of CXCR3-negative and CXCR3-positive naive CD8 T cells. Study-level findings and limits: Naive cells positive for CXCR3 carried more hydrophobic TRB CDR3s than CXCR3-negative ones.

Their antigens remain unidentified. All TRB cDNA libraries came from 5' RACE performed with UMI labels. Following a re-call of the 5' RACE reads, TCRdb has one entry per CDR3 protein and lacks DNA. The sample has about 150,000 distinct CDR3 sequences. The specimen sequenced was naive CXCR3+ CD8+ T cells from blood. The subset: CD45RO-CCR7+CD27+CD95- naive CD8+ T cells expressing CXCR3 (TNR3+). The receptors here all came from a human donor in good health. Some clones in this sample may be carry-over from other donors' samples.

The V call is TRBV14, the J call TRBJ2-1; lacking DNA, the TRBD1 call made by TCRdb goes unchecked. The CDR3 is made up of 12 amino acids. Germline V CDR1 and CDR2: SGHDN, FVKESK. This CDR3 reads CAPGKYYNEQFF.

The V gene is TRBV9, the J gene TRBJ2-3; without DNA, the TCRdb call of TRBD1 cannot be checked. Germline V gives CDR1 SGDLS, CDR2 YYNGEE. The CDR3 has 19 residues. CDR3 sequence reads: CASSVSSRRGGYSTDTQYF.

The V and J genes are TRBV4-1 and TRBJ2-1; the D gene TCRdb calls, TRBD2, cannot be checked with no DNA. CDR3 length: 19 amino acids. Per germline, CDR1 MGHRA and CDR2 YSYEKL. The CDR3 sequence: CASSQVAGTSGRVVNEQFF.

The chain joins TRBV11-2 to TRBJ2-3; without DNA, the TCRdb call of TRBD1 cannot be checked. From germline, CDR1 is SGHAT and CDR2 FQNNGV. This CDR3 is 15 amino acids long. The CDR3: CASSFPGLSTDTQYF.

The chain is built from TRBV7-2 and TRBJ2-7; the TCRdb call, TRBD1, lacks DNA for checking. This CDR3 has 15 residues. Germline V gives CDR1 SGHTA, CDR2 FQGNSA. This chain's CDR3 is CASSYLGQSSYEQYF.

This rearrangement joins TRBV19 to TRBJ2-7; TCRdb designates TRBD1, a call that cannot be tested without DNA. Germline CDR1 reads LNHDA; CDR2 reads SQIVND (reference sequence). The CDR3 loop spans 13 amino acids. CDR3 protein: CASSIGTPYEQYF.

This sequence joins TRBV3-1 and TRBJ2-1; the D call from TCRdb, TRBD1, cannot be confirmed without DNA. CDR1 LGHDT and CDR2 YNNKEL come from the germline V gene (reference sequence). The CDR3 is made up of 17 amino acids. The CDR3 loop reads CASSQGGGWRTYNEQFF.

V and J are TRBV29-1 and TRBJ2-7. CDR1 and CDR2 from the germline V gene are SQVTM and ANQGSEA. The CDR3 spans 14 residues. CDR3 amino acids: CSVEVQVGSYEQYF.

The chain couples TRBV6-4 to TRBJ1-1. CDR1 is MRHNA, CDR2 SNTAGT, per germline. The CDR3 runs to 13 residues. CDR3 sequence: CASSDQINTEAFF.

The CDR3 loop reads CASSFREGNGYTF. The chain combines TRBV12-3 or TRBV12-4 with TRBJ1-2; TCRdb gives TRBD1 as the D gene, but with no DNA this cannot be confirmed. This CDR3 region has 13 residues.

CDR3 loop: CASSPEYDYGYTF. The chain carries TRBV28 and TRBJ1-2. This CDR3 spans 13 amino acids. The germline V gene encodes CDR1 MDHEN and CDR2 SYDVKM.

The chain has TRBV2 and TRBJ2-5; the TCRdb call, TRBD1, lacks DNA for checking. The CDR3 has 16 amino acids. Per germline, CDR1 SNHLY and CDR2 FYNNEI. The CDR3 reads CASMGGFRDTQETQYF.

The genes are TRBV20-1 and TRBJ2-7; with no DNA, the TCRdb D assignment of TRBD2 cannot be verified. CDR1 DFQATT and CDR2 SNEGSKA come from the germline V gene (reference sequence). CDR3 length: 14 residues. CDR3 amino acids: CSAADSASSSEQYF.

The chain couples TRBV7-9 to TRBJ2-3; without DNA, the TCRdb call of TRBD2 cannot be checked. CDR3 size: 19 residues. Germline loops: CDR1 SEHNR, CDR2 FQNEAQ (reference sequence). The CDR3 protein is CASSLKSRVAGISTDTQYF.